This TCR beta chain was sequenced for a study of cytomegalovirus exposure and HLA in healthy donors. Across the whole study: Prior work identified more than 90 million unique TCR beta sequences in 150 million to 200 million T cells.

Use of 60 Vbeta and 13 Jbeta primers characterized the PCR. Sequencing used immunoSEQ multiplex PCR; TCRdb keeps in-frame clones, though not all of them. Among around 37,000 clones listed, 81% were seen once. Germline CDR1 and CDR2: MNHEY and SMNVEV (reference sequence). The length of the CDR3 is 21 residues. V trimming: 3 bases; J trimming: 0 bases; junction bases outside the gene matches: 13. Notes on this clone: What it recognizes is unknown.

Findings and caveats of the study: Some TCR beta chains (roughly 160 of them) were listed as cytomegalovirus-associated.

The sequenced sample consisted of PBMCs. The receptor was derived from a man in his fifties in good health and CMV-seronegative. The gene calls are TRBV27 and TRBJ2-1; TRBD2 matches 14 bases. This CDR3 reads CASSFRTSGGPSGSSYNEQFF. The CDR3, as DNA: TGTGCCAGCAGTTTCCGGACTAGCGGGGGGCCCTCGGGAAGCTCCTACAATGAGCAGTTCTTC.